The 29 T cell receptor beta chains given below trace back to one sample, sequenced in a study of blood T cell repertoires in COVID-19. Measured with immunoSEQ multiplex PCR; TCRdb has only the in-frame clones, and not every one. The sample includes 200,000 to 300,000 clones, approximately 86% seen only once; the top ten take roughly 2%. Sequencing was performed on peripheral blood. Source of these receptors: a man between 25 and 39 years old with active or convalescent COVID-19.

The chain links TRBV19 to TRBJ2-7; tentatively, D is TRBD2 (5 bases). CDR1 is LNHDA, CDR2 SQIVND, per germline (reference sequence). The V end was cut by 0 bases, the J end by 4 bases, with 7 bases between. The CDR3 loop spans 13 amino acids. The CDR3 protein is CASSIDRGYEQYF. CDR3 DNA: TGTGCCAGTAGTATAGATCGGGGTTACGAGCAGTACTTC.

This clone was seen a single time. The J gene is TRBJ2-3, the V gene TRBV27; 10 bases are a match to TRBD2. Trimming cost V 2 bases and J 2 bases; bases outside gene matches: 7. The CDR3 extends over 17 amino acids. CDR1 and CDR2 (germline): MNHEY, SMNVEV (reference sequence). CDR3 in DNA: TGTGCCAGCAGTTTAGGGCTAGCGGGGGCCAACACAGATACGCAGTATTTT. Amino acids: CASSLGLAGANTDTQYF.

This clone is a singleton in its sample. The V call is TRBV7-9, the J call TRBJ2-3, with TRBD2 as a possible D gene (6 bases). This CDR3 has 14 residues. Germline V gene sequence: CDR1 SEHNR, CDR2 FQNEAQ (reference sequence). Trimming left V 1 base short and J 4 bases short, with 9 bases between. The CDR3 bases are TGTGCCAGCAGCTTAGTGGGGGGTGCAGATACGCAGTATTTT. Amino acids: CASSLVGGADTQYF.

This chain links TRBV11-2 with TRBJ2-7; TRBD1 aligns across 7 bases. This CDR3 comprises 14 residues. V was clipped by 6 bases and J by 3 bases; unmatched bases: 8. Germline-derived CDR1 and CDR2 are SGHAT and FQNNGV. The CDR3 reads CASRRPGQHYEQYF. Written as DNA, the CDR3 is TGTGCCAGCAGGCGACCGGGACAGCACTACGAGCAGTACTTC.

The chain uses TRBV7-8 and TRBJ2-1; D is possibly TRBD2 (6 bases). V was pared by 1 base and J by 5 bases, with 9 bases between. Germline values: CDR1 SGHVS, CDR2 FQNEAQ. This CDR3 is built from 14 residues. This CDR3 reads CASSLVRGHNEQFF. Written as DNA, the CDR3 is TGTGCCAGCAGCTTAGTGCGGGGTCACAATGAGCAGTTCTTC.

CDR3 nucleotide sequence: TGTGCCACCCGCGGAGGGACAGTGAACACTGAAGCTTTCTTT. This gives the protein CATRGGTVNTEAFF. The chain has TRBV6-5 and TRBJ1-1; 7 nucleotides align to TRBD1. The CDR3 length is 14 residues. Germline trimming cut 10 bases from V and 0 bases from J; bases unmatched to any gene: 8. Per germline, CDR1 MNHEY and CDR2 SVGAGI.

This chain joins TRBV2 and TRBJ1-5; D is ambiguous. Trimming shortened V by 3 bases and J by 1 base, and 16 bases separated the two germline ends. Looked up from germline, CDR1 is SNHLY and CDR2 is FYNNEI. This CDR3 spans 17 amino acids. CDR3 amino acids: CASSESSDWASNQPQHF. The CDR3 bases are TGTGCCAGCAGTGAGAGTTCGGACTGGGCCAGCAATCAGCCCCAGCATTTT.

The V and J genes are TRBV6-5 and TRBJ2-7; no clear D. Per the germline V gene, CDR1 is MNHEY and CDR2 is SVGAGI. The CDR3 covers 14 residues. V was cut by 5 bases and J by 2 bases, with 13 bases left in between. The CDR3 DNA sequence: TGTGCCAGCAGTACCATGCGTGATACCTACGAGCAGTACTTC. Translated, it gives CASSTMRDTYEQYF.

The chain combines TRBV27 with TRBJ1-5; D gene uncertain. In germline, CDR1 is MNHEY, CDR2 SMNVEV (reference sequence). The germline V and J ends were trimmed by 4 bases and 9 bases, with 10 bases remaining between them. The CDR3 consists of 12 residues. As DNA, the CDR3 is TGTGCCAGCAGTTCCCCCCCCGGGCCCCAGCATTTT. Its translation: CASSSPPGPQHF.

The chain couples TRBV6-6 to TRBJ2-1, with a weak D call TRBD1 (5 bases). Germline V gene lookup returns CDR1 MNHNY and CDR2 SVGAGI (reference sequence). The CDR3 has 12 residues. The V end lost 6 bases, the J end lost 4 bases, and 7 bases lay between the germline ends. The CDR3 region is CASRDTYNEQFF. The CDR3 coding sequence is TGTGCCAGCAGGGACACTTACAATGAGCAGTTCTTC.

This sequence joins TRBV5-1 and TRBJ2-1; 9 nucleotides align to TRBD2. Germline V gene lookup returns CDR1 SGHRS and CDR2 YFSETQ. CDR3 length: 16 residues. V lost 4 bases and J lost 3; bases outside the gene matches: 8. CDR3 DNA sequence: TGCGCCAGCAGCGCCGGAGCTAGCGGGGTCTACAATGAGCAGTTCTTC. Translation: CASSAGASGVYNEQFF.

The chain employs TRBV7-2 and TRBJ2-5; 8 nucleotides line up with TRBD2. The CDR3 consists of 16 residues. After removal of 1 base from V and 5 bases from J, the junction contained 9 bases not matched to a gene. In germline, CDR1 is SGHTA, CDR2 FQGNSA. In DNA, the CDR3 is TGTGCCAGCAGCTTAGTGGTAGCGGGGAGCTTTGAGACCCAGTACTTC. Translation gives CASSLVVAGSFETQYF.

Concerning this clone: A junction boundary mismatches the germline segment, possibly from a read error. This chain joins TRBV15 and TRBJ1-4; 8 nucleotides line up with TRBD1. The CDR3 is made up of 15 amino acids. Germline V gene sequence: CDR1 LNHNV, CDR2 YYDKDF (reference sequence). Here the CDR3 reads CATSRDRGANEKLFF. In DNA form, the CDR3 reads TGTGCCACCAGCCGAGACAGGGGTGCTAATGAAAAACTGTTTTTT.

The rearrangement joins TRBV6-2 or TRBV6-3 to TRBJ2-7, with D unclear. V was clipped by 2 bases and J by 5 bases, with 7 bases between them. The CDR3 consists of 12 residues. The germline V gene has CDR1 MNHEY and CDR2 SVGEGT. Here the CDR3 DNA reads TGTGCCAGCAGTTACACTCTCAACGAGCAGTACTTC. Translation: CASSYTLNEQYF.

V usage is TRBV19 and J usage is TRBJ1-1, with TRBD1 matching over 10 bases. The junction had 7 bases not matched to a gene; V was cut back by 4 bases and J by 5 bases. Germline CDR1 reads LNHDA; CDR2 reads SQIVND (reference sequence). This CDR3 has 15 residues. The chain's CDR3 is CASSRLGQGGTEAFF. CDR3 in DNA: TGTGCCAGTAGTAGACTAGGACAGGGGGGGACTGAAGCTTTCTTT. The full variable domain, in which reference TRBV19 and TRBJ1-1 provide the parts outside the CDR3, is DGGITQSPKYLFRKEGQNVTLSCEQNLNHDAMYWYRQDPGQGLRLIYYSQIVNDFQKGDIAEGYSVSREKKESFPLTVTSAQKNPTAFYLCASSRLGQGGTEAFFGQGTRLTVV.

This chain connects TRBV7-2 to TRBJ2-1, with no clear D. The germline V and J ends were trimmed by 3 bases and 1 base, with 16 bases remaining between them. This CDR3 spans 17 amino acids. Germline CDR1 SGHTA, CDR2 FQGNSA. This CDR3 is CASSLSATRPSYNEQFF. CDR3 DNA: TGTGCCAGCAGCTTGTCGGCGACTCGACCTTCCTACAATGAGCAGTTCTTC. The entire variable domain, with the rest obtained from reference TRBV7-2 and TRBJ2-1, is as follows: GAGVSQSPSNKVTEKGKDVELRCDPISGHTALYWYRQSLGQGLEFLIYFQGNSAPDKSGLPSDRFSAERTGGSVSTLTIQRTQQEDSAVYLCASSLSATRPSYNEQFFGPGTRLTVL.

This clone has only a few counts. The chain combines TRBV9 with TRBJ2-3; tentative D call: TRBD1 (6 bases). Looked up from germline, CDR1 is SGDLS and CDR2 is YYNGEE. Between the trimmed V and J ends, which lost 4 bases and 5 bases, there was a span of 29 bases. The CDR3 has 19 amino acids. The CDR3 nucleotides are TGTGCCAGCAGCCGCTCCCCCGGTCAACAGGGCCCCCCAGGAGATACGCAGTATTTT. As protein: CASSRSPGQQGPPGDTQYF. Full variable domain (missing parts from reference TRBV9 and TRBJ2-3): DSGVTQTPKHLITATGQRVTLRCSPRSGDLSVYWYQQSLDQGLQFLIQYYNGEERAKGNILERFSAQQFPDLHSELNLSSLELGDSALYFCASSRSPGQQGPPGDTQYFGPGTRLTVL.

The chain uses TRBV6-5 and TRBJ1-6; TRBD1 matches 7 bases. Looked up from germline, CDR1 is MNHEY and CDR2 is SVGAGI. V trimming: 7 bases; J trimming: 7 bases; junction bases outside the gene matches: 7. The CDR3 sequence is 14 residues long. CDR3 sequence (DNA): TGTGCCAGCATGCGCAGGGGGGAAAATTCACCCCTCCACTTT. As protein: CASMRRGENSPLHF.

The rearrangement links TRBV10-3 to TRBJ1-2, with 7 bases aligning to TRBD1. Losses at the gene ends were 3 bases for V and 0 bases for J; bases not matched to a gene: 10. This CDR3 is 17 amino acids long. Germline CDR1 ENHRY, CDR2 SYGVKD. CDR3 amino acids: CAISDLGTELANYGYTF. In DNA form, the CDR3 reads TGTGCCATCAGTGATTTGGGGACAGAGTTAGCTAACTATGGCTACACCTTC.

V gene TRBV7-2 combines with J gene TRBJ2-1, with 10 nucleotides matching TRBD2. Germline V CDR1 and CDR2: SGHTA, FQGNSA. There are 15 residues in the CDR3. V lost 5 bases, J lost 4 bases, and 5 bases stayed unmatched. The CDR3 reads CASSPLAGNYNEQFF. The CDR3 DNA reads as TGTGCCAGCAGCCCACTAGCGGGGAATTACAATGAGCAGTTCTTC.

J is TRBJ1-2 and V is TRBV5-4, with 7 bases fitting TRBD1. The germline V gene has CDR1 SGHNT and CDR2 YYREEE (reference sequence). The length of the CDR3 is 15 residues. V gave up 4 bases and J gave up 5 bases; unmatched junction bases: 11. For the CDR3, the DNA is TGTGCCAGCAGCGGGGGGACAGCTCCTTCATATGGCTACACCTTC. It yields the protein CASSGGTAPSYGYTF.

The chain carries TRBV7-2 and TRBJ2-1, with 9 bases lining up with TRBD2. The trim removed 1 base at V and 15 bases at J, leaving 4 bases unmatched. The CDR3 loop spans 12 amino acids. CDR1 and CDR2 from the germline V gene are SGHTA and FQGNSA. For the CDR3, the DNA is TGTGCCAGCAGCTTAGGGGGGACTAGCCTGTTCTTC. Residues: CASSLGGTSLFF.

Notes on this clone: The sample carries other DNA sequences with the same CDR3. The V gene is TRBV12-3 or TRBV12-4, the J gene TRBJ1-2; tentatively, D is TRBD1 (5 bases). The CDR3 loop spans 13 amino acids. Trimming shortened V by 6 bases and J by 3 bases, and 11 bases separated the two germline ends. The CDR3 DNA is TGTGCCAGCAGCTTGGACACGTACTATGGCTACACCTTC. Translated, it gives CASSLDTYYGYTF.

The CDR3 loop reads CAWEAGTNEKLFF. In nucleotides, the CDR3 is TGTGCCTGGGAAGCGGGTACTAATGAAAAACTGTTTTTT. The chain is built from TRBV30 and TRBJ1-4, with D uncertain. V dropped 5 bases and J dropped 2 bases, with 9 bases sitting between them. In germline, CDR1 is GTSNPN, CDR2 SVGIG (reference sequence). The CDR3 contains 13 residues. Full variable domain (remainder filled in from reference TRBV30 and TRBJ1-4): SQTIHQWPATLVQPVGSPLSLECTVEGTSNPNLYWYRQAAGRGLQLLFYSVGIGQISSEVPQNLSASRPQDRQFILSSKKLLLSDSGFYLCAWEAGTNEKLFFGSGTQLSVL.

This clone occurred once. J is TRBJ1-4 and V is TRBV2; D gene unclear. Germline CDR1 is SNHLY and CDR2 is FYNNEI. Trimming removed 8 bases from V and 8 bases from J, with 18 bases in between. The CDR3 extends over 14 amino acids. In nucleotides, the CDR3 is TGTGCCAGCGGGCCTCCCCGGGGAGCAGAAAAACTGTTTTTT. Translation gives CASGPPRGAEKLFF.

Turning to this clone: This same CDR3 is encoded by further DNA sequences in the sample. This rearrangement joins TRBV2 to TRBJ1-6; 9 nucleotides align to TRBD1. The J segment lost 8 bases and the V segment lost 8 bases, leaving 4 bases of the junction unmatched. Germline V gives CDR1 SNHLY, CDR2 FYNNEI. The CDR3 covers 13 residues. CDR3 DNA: TGTGCCAGCCGGGGACAGGGTGATTCACCCCTCCACTTT. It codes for CASRGQGDSPLHF.

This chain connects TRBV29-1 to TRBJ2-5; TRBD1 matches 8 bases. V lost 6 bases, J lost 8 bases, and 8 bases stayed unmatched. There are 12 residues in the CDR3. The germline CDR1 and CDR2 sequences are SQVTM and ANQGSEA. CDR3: CSVAGQVKTQYF. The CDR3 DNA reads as TGCAGCGTCGCGGGACAGGTCAAAACCCAGTACTTC.

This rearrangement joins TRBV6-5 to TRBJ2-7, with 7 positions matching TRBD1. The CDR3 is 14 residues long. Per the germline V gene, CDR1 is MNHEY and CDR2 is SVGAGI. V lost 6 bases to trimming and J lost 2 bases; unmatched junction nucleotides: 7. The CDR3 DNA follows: TGTGCCAGCAGAGGCTGGCAGGGGGCCTACGAGCAGTACTTC. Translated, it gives CASRGWQGAYEQYF.

As DNA, the CDR3 is TGTGCCAGCAGCTTAGACGGGGATTCACCCCTCCACTTT. Protein product: CASSLDGDSPLHF. This chain joins TRBV6-2 or TRBV6-3 and TRBJ1-6; D unclear. CDR1 and CDR2 from the germline V gene are MNHEY and SVGEGT. The V end lost 6 bases, the J end lost 8 bases, and 11 bases lay between the germline ends. The CDR3 loop spans 13 amino acids.